This T cell receptor beta chain originates from a study of identifying expanded T cells in peripheral blood (dated by TCRdb to the late 2010s). Looking at the study overall: Separate aliquots of the same genomic DNA pool were sequenced to produce technical replicates, and four replicates were compared in pairs. Results and caveats for the whole study, not just this receptor: In all healthy donors, the variance in clone template counts between samples taken around 2 weeks apart rose significantly as total template count increased. The authors expected biological variance in healthy repertoires might increase further over much longer intervals such as months to years. The binomial model flagged roughly 1.3 differentially abundant clones between technical replicates but around 15 over about 2 weeks and 19 over roughly 4 weeks. Both the number of clones called differentially abundant and the false-positive rate were significantly reduced by the beta-binomial model across all healthy-donor time intervals.

Points on this clone: Its specific antigen is unknown. Base qualities are not provided; no much larger clone lies one nucleotide away.

TCRbeta CDR3 regions were profiled with the immunoSEQ Assay using bias-controlled multiplex PCR amplification of genomic DNA. Concerning the study's data processing: To quantify the absolute abundance of each unique TCRbeta CDR3 region, the sequences were collapsed and filtered. Differential abundance was assessed using a binomial (Fisher-equivalent) model and a beta-binomial model in which time-dependent variance fitted from healthy donors was added. Clones with fewer than 5 combined templates were excluded, and clones with Benjamini-Hochberg FDR below 0.01 were called differentially abundant. Using the form v = (b*log(k)+a)^2, the beta-binomial variance was modeled as a function of the total template count across the two samples. Held by TCRdb, this immuneACCESS table contains in-frame sequences only and omits some clones. Under half of the omission traces to an unresolved V gene where checked; the cause of the rest is unknown. V and J calls and clone size are given by that table; D and trimming were obtained from the DNA. Counted in this sample were about 97,000 clones; approximately 88% of them appeared once. The ten biggest clones cover roughly 13% of the sample.

During the collection period, no immune events, such as infections, were documented for the healthy donors. To calibrate time-dependent variance in a beta-binomial model of T-cell clone differential abundance, blood repertoires from healthy donors were used as a training cohort. The training cohort was composed of around ten healthy donors, 3 female and 7 male. On average the donors were around 44 years old, and their ages spanned roughly 29 to 64 years. Whole blood was collected from each healthy donor at three time points spaced two weeks apart and obtained from a commercial supplier. Genomic DNA was extracted from unsorted whole blood for immunosequencing. The germline V and J ends show losses of 6 bases and 6 bases respectively, and no gene match explains 7 bases of the junction. CDR1 and CDR2, looked up from the germline V gene, are SGHTS and YDEGEE. The CDR3, cysteine through phenylalanine, is 13 amino acids long. Only CDR3 DNA is held: 39 bases, read in frame from base 1.

The clonotype originates from a person aged 18 to 75 in good health. The V and J segments used are TRBV5-8 and TRBJ1-1; 8 nucleotides in the junction match TRBD1. The sequencing sample was made of blood. The CDR3 protein is CASTPGGRSEAFF. The sequenced DNA: TGTGCCAGCACTCCAGGGGGCAGGTCTGAAGCTTTCTTT.